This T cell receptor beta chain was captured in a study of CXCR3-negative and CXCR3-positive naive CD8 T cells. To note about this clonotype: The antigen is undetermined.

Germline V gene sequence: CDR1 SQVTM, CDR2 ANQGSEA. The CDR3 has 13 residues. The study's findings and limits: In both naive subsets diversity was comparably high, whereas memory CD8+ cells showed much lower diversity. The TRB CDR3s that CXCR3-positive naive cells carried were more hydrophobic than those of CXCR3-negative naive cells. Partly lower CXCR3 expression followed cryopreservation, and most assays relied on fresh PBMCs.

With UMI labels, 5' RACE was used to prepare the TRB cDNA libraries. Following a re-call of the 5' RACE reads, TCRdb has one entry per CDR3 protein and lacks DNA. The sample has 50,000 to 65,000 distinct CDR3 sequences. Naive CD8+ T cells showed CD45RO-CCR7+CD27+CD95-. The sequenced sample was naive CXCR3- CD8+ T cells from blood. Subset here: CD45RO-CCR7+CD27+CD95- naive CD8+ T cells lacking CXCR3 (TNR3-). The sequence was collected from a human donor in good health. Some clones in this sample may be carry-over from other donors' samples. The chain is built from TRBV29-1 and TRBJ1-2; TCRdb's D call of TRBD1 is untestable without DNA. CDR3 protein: CSVAGGTNYGYTF.